This is a list of T cell receptor beta chains from one sample in a study of blood T cell repertoires in COVID-19. Method: immunoSEQ multiplex PCR; TCRdb's copy keeps in-frame clones and lacks some. The data hold about 170,000 clones, with around 82% observed a single time. Specimen: peripheral blood. These receptors originate from a man in his sixties or seventies with active or convalescent COVID-19. Each CDR3 is given with its conserved first and last residue. A D gene is named only where the DNA matches it firmly. The size entry is marked missing in some rows and otherwise reads once, few, many or a size class.

>NA|TRBV5-1|16|NA|TRBJ2-7
TGCGCCAGCAGCGGGCCCCCCCAGACAGGAGTGGGGGAGCAGTACTTC
CASSGPPQTGVGEQYF
>NA|TRBV30|13|TRBD1|TRBJ2-7
TGTGCCTGGAGCGATGGACAGGGCTACGAGCAGTACTTC
CAWSDGQGYEQYF
>NA|TRBV28|17|NA|TRBJ1-2
TGTGCCAGCAGTTTAGGCGGACACAAGTTAGCTAACTATGGCTACACCTTC
CASSLGGHKLANYGYTF
>NA|TRBV2|15|NA|TRBJ2-2
TGTGCCAGCAGACAAGACAGGATGAACACCGGGGAGCTGTTTTTT
CASRQDRMNTGELFF
>NA|TRBV6-5|16|TRBD1|TRBJ1-3
TGTGCCAGCAGTTACACACGGACAGGGACGAGAAACACCATATATTTT
CASSYTRTGTRNTIYF
>NA|TRBV30|16|NA|TRBJ2-6
TGTGCCTGGAGCAGGGGATTTGAACCTGGGGCCAACGTCCTGACTTTC
CAWSRGFEPGANVLTF
>NA|TRBV28|14|TRBD1|TRBJ1-1
TGTGCCAGCAGGTGGACAGGGGGCAGGACTGAAGCTTTCTTT
CASRWTGGRTEAFF
>NA|TRBV7-8|14|NA|TRBJ1-1
TGTGCCAGCAGCTTTACAGGGCGGGACACTGAAGCTTTCTTT
CASSFTGRDTEAFF
>NA|TRBV6-5|13|TRBD1|TRBJ1-2
TGTGCCAGCAGGGGGACAGGTAGCTCGGGCTACACCTTC
CASRGTGSSGYTF
>NA|TRBV27|13|TRBD2|TRBJ2-7
TGTGCCAGCAGTTTTCGCAGCGGGAGCGAGCAGTACTTC
CASSFRSGSEQYF
>NA|TRBV2|17|TRBD1|TRBJ2-7
TGTGCCAGCAGTGAAGCGGTGGGGACAGGTTTTCTCTACGAGCAGTACTTC
CASSEAVGTGFLYEQYF
>NA|TRBV3-1/TRBV3-2|17|NA|TRBJ1-1
TGTGCCAGCAGCCAAGATTGGGGAGGGGGGCTGAACACTGAAGCTTTCTTT
CASSQDWGGGLNTEAFF
>few|TRBV7-8|15|NA|TRBJ1-6
TGTGCCAGCAGCCTAAGAACAGGGAGAGGGTCACCCCTCCACTTT
CASSLRTGRGSPLHF
>NA|TRBV2|16|TRBD1|TRBJ2-2
TGTGCCAGCGACTTTCAGGGGGCAGGGAACACCGGGGAGCTGTTTTTT
CASDFQGAGNTGELFF
>NA|TRBV2|14|NA|TRBJ2-7
TGTGCCAGCAGAGAGGACACCAGACCTTACGAGCAGTACTTC
CASREDTRPYEQYF
>few|TRBV6-5|14|NA|TRBJ1-1
TGTGCCAGCAGTTACGGACAGCTGAACACTGAAGCTTTCTTT
CASSYGQLNTEAFF
>NA|TRBV28|21|TRBD2|TRBJ2-3
TGTGCCAGCAGTTTCTCCGTCTCCGGGACTAGCGGGAGAGGGGACACAGATACGCAGTATTTT
CASSFSVSGTSGRGDTDTQYF
>NA|TRBV28|10|NA|TRBJ1-2
TGTGCCATATCAGGGGATGGCTACACCTTC
CAISGDGYTF
>NA|TRBV7-2|16|TRBD1|TRBJ1-2
TGTGCCAGCAGATCCGGGACAGGGACTGGTAGCTATGGCTACACCTTC
CASRSGTGTGSYGYTF
>NA|TRBV7-2|13|NA|TRBJ1-1
TGTGCCAGCACCGGGTACGGGAACACTGAAGCTTTCTTT
CASTGYGNTEAFF
>NA|TRBV11-3|14|NA|TRBJ2-1
TGTGCCAGCAGCCAGGGTACGCGGCTACGGGAGCAGTTCTTC
CASSQGTRLREQFF
>NA|TRBV4-3|15|NA|TRBJ1-5
TGCGCCAGCAGCCAAGACAGGATTAGCAATCAGCCCCAGCATTTT
CASSQDRISNQPQHF
>NA|TRBV7-2|15|TRBD2|TRBJ2-7
TGTGCCAGCACCCCTCTAGCGGGAGGGGTATACGAGCAGTACTTC
CASTPLAGGVYEQYF
>NA|TRBV27|16|TRBD1|TRBJ1-1
TGTGCCAGCAGTAAAAATTCAGGGGGCCGGGGCACTGAAGCTTTCTTT
CASSKNSGGRGTEAFF
>NA|TRBV9|15|NA|TRBJ1-6
TGTGCCAGCAGCGTAGCCGGGGGATGGGGCTCACCCCTCCACTTT
CASSVAGGWGSPLHF
>NA|TRBV6-2/TRBV6-3|14|NA|TRBJ2-7
TGTGCCAGCAGTTACCAGGGTTTTTCCTCCGAGCAGTACTTC
CASSYQGFSSEQYF
>NA|TRBV19|13|NA|TRBJ2-3
TGTGCCAGTAGGGATAGGGGATCAGATACGCAGTATTTT
CASRDRGSDTQYF
>few|TRBV3-1/TRBV3-2|13|NA|TRBJ1-2
TGTGCCAGCAGCCCTGGACTCGGGAAGAGCAACACCTTC
CASSPGLGKSNTF
>NA|TRBV28|14|TRBD2|TRBJ2-5
TGTGCCAGCACCCTAGCGGGAGAGGAGGAGACCCAGTACTTC
CASTLAGEEETQYF
>NA|TRBV19|13|NA|TRBJ2-5
TGTGCCAGTAGTATCGTTCGCCAAGAGACCCAGTACTTC
CASSIVRQETQYF
>NA|TRBV10-2|14|NA|TRBJ1-5
TGCGCCAGCAGCCTTGTTAATAGCAATCAGCCCCAGCATTTT
CASSLVNSNQPQHF
>NA|TRBV5-6|17|TRBD1|TRBJ1-5
TGTGCCAGCAGCTTGACCCGGGACAGACGTAGCAATCAGCCCCAGCATTTT
CASSLTRDRRSNQPQHF
>NA|TRBV6-2/TRBV6-3|17|TRBD1|TRBJ1-1
TGTGCCAGCAGTTACTTATCAGGGGGAGTCATGAACACTGAAGCTTTCTTT
CASSYLSGGVMNTEAFF
>NA|TRBV11-2|16|TRBD1|TRBJ1-1
TGTGCCAGCAGCTTACTCAGGGGGTCCATGAACACTGAAGCTTTCTTT
CASSLLRGSMNTEAFF
>NA|TRBV11-3|13|NA|TRBJ1-6
TGTGCCAGCAGCTTAGGAGAGAATTCACCCCTCCACTTT
CASSLGENSPLHF
>NA|TRBV18|17|NA|TRBJ2-2
TGTGCCAGCTCACATTACCGGGACTCGTCGAACACCGGGGAGCTGTTTTTT
CASSHYRDSSNTGELFF
>NA|TRBV5-1|14|NA|TRBJ1-2
TGCGCCAGCAGCTTGGACCCGCCGTGGAGTGGCTACACCTTC
CASSLDPPWSGYTF
>NA|TRBV29-1|13|TRBD1|TRBJ2-3
TGCAGCGTTACTCGGACAGGTGAAGATACGCAGTATTTT
CSVTRTGEDTQYF
>NA|TRBV5-1|15|NA|TRBJ1-1
TGCGCCAGCAGCTCTCAAGCGGCAGGGAACACTGAAGCTTTCTTT
CASSSQAAGNTEAFF
>NA|TRBV9|14|NA|TRBJ1-1
TGTGCCAGCAGCGCTAAGACAGGGAACACTGAAGCTTTCTTT
CASSAKTGNTEAFF
>NA|TRBV6-5|12|TRBD1|TRBJ2-7
TGTGCCAGCAGTCGGACAGGGAACGAGCAGTACTTC
CASSRTGNEQYF
>NA|TRBV11-2|12|NA|TRBJ2-7
TGTGCCAGCAGCTTAGATTACTACGAGCAGTACTTC
CASSLDYYEQYF
>NA|TRBV7-8|16|NA|TRBJ1-2
TGTGCCAGCAGCCCTAGTGGGGGGGGTTGGGAGGGTGGCTACACCTTC
CASSPSGGGWEGGYTF
>NA|TRBV7-2|15|NA|TRBJ1-1
TGTGCCAGCAGCTTAGAGGGACTATCGAACACTGAAGCTTTCTTT
CASSLEGLSNTEAFF
>NA|TRBV24-1|16|TRBD1|TRBJ2-2
TGTGCCACCACCTTAGGCGGGACAGGGGGCACCGGGGAGCTGTTTTTT
CATTLGGTGGTGELFF
>few|TRBV6-5|15|NA|TRBJ1-3
TGTGCCAGCAGTTACGGCGGGACCTCTGGAAACACCATATATTTT
CASSYGGTSGNTIYF
>NA|TRBV4-1|16|TRBD1|TRBJ1-1
TGCGCCAGCAGCCAAGAGGACAGGGGACGGAACACTGAAGCTTTCTTT
CASSQEDRGRNTEAFF
>NA|TRBV7-2|13|NA|TRBJ2-1
TGTGCCAACGCGGAATTCACCTACAATGAGCAGTTCTTC
CANAEFTYNEQFF
>NA|TRBV7-3|18|TRBD2|TRBJ2-1
TGTGCCAGCAGCGTGGGGCTAGCGGGAGGGGGCTCCTACAATGAGCAGTTCTTC
CASSVGLAGGGSYNEQFF
>NA|TRBV6-1|15|NA|TRBJ1-1
TGTGCCAGCAGTGAAGGGGCCCAGGGAGGGAGGGGAGCTTTCTTT
CASSEGAQGGRGAFF
>NA|TRBV7-3|19|TRBD2|TRBJ2-2
TGTGCCAGCAGTGGTCTCCCTCGGACTAGCGGGACGAACACCGGGGAGCTGTTTTTT
CASSGLPRTSGTNTGELFF
>NA|TRBV24-1|16|TRBD2|TRBJ2-3
TGTGCCACCAGTGAGAGACTAGCCGATTTCACAGATACGCAGTATTTT
CATSERLADFTDTQYF
>NA|TRBV3-1/TRBV3-2|20|TRBD1|TRBJ2-7
TGTGCCAGCAGCCCCCGTTTTGGTAGGGGGCTATCGATTCGGTCCTACGAGCAGTACTTC
CASSPRFGRGLSIRSYEQYF
>NA|TRBV10-3|14|NA|TRBJ1-1
TGTGCCATCTCCCCGGGACAACTAAACACTGAAGCTTTCTTT
CAISPGQLNTEAFF
>NA|TRBV19|17|TRBD1|TRBJ1-5
TGTGCCAGTACCCCTTTGGAGGGGGCGCGTGGTAATCAGCCCCAGCATTTT
CASTPLEGARGNQPQHF